These T cell receptor beta chains were read from a single sample in a study of blood T cell repertoires in COVID-19. The data were produced by immunoSEQ multiplex PCR, yet TCRdb's version contains in-frame clones alone and is incomplete. Counted here are 130,000 to 150,000 clones, around 79% occurring once; the ten biggest clones make up roughly 3.6%. Sample: peripheral blood. The receptors were gathered from a man aged 55 to 69 with acute or convalescent COVID-19. The CDR3 runs from the conserved cysteine through the conserved F or W. D genes are given only for firm matches. Not all rows give a size; the values are once, few, many and, for expanded clones, a class.

v_gene: TRBV28; abundance: few; d_gene: TRBD1; j_gene: TRBJ2-7; CDR3aa: CASSVGGQGDEQYF; CDR3nt: TGTGCCAGCAGTGTAGGGGGACAGGGCGACGAGCAGTACTTC
v_gene: TRBV24-1; abundance: -; d_gene: TRBD2; j_gene: TRBJ2-3; CDR3aa: CATSDTSRTSGIPDTQYF; CDR3nt: TGTGCCACCAGTGATACCTCTCGGACTAGCGGGATACCAGATACGCAGTATTTT
v_gene: TRBV27; abundance: -; d_gene: TRBD1; j_gene: TRBJ1-5; CDR3aa: CASSLSRQGNLPQHF; CDR3nt: TGTGCCAGCAGTTTATCCCGACAGGGGAACCTGCCCCAGCATTTT
v_gene: TRBV2; abundance: few; d_gene: -; j_gene: TRBJ2-4; CDR3aa: CASSERQTKNIQYF; CDR3nt: TGTGCCAGCAGTGAACGTCAGACCAAAAACATTCAGTACTTC
v_gene: TRBV7-2; abundance: few; d_gene: TRBD1; j_gene: TRBJ2-2; CDR3aa: CASRQGALPIGELFF; CDR3nt: TGTGCCAGCAGGCAGGGGGCGCTCCCAATCGGGGAGCTGTTTTTT
v_gene: TRBV5-5; abundance: -; d_gene: TRBD2; j_gene: TRBJ2-3; CDR3aa: CASSLGLAANTDTQYF; CDR3nt: TGTGCCAGCAGCTTAGGACTAGCGGCCAACACAGATACGCAGTATTTT
v_gene: TRBV30; abundance: once; d_gene: -; j_gene: TRBJ1-2; CDR3aa: CAWSVQAGVVYGYTF; CDR3nt: TGTGCCTGGAGTGTTCAAGCAGGGGTTGTCTATGGCTACACCTTC
v_gene: TRBV9; abundance: -; d_gene: TRBD2; j_gene: TRBJ2-1; CDR3aa: CASSVTSGRLTYNEQFF; CDR3nt: TGTGCCAGCAGCGTCACTAGCGGGAGATTGACCTACAATGAGCAGTTCTTC
v_gene: TRBV15; abundance: once; d_gene: TRBD1; j_gene: TRBJ1-4; CDR3aa: CATSRDTGTGNEKLFF; CDR3nt: TGTGCCACCAGCAGAGATACCGGGACAGGGAATGAAAAACTGTTTTTT
v_gene: TRBV4-3; abundance: -; d_gene: -; j_gene: TRBJ1-3; CDR3aa: CASSPSSAGFENTIYF; CDR3nt: TGCGCCAGCAGTCCAAGCTCGGCAGGGTTCGAAAACACCATATATTTT
v_gene: TRBV11-2; abundance: many; d_gene: -; j_gene: TRBJ2-1; CDR3aa: CASSSTEGAGATYNEQFF; CDR3nt: TGTGCCAGCAGCTCAACCGAAGGGGCGGGGGCTACCTACAATGAGCAGTTCTTC
v_gene: TRBV6-5; abundance: once; d_gene: -; j_gene: TRBJ1-2; CDR3aa: CASRTTASNYGYTF; CDR3nt: TGTGCCAGCAGGACGACAGCCTCTAACTATGGCTACACCTTC
v_gene: TRBV5-1; abundance: -; d_gene: TRBD2; j_gene: TRBJ2-2; CDR3aa: CASSLAGVAGNTGELFF; CDR3nt: TGCGCCAGCAGCTTGGCCGGCGTAGCGGGGAACACCGGGGAGCTGTTTTTT
v_gene: TRBV6-4; abundance: -; d_gene: TRBD1; j_gene: TRBJ2-5; CDR3aa: CASPPGQGLDETQYF; CDR3nt: TGTGCCAGCCCACCGGGACAGGGGCTGGATGAGACCCAGTACTTC
v_gene: TRBV5-1; abundance: once; d_gene: TRBD2; j_gene: TRBJ2-2; CDR3aa: CASSIKRERDGELFF; CDR3nt: TGCGCCAGCAGCATCAAGCGGGAGAGGGACGGGGAGCTGTTTTTT
v_gene: TRBV3-1/TRBV3-2; abundance: -; d_gene: TRBD1; j_gene: TRBJ2-7; CDR3aa: CASSPGDRSYEQYF; CDR3nt: TGTGCCAGCAGCCCTGGGGACAGGTCCTACGAGCAGTACTTC
v_gene: TRBV7-2; abundance: -; d_gene: TRBD2; j_gene: TRBJ2-5; CDR3aa: CASSLVQRGQETQYF; CDR3nt: TGTGCCAGCAGCTTAGTCCAGCGGGGGCAAGAGACCCAGTACTTC
v_gene: TRBV30; abundance: -; d_gene: TRBD2; j_gene: TRBJ2-4; CDR3aa: CAWSTGLARPKNIQYF; CDR3nt: TGTGCCTGGAGTACTGGACTAGCCCGACCCAAAAACATTCAGTACTTC
v_gene: TRBV2; abundance: -; d_gene: -; j_gene: TRBJ1-6; CDR3aa: CASSESGRNSPLHF; CDR3nt: TGTGCCAGCAGTGAAAGTGGTCGGAATTCACCCCTCCACTTT
v_gene: TRBV19; abundance: -; d_gene: TRBD1; j_gene: TRBJ2-4; CDR3aa: CASSVGTAGSKNIQYF; CDR3nt: TGTGCCAGTAGTGTAGGGACAGCTGGGTCCAAAAACATTCAGTACTTC
v_gene: TRBV30; abundance: -; d_gene: -; j_gene: TRBJ1-6; CDR3aa: CAWSVDRRNSPLHF; CDR3nt: TGTGCCTGGAGTGTAGACCGGCGGAATTCACCCCTCCACTTT
v_gene: TRBV4-3; abundance: -; d_gene: -; j_gene: TRBJ1-1; CDR3aa: CASSQDPRLDTEAFF; CDR3nt: TGCGCCAGCAGCCAAGATCCCAGATTGGACACTGAAGCTTTCTTT
v_gene: TRBV7-9; abundance: -; d_gene: TRBD1; j_gene: TRBJ2-5; CDR3aa: CASSPDRAPETQYF; CDR3nt: TGTGCCAGCAGCCCGGACAGGGCCCCCGAGACCCAGTACTTC
v_gene: TRBV9; abundance: -; d_gene: -; j_gene: TRBJ1-6; CDR3aa: CASSVNADNSPLHF; CDR3nt: TGTGCCAGCAGCGTAAACGCGGATAATTCACCCCTCCACTTT
v_gene: TRBV19; abundance: -; d_gene: -; j_gene: TRBJ2-5; CDR3aa: CASRDTGTNQETQYF; CDR3nt: TGTGCCAGTAGGGATACCGGGACAAACCAAGAGACCCAGTACTTC
v_gene: TRBV5-1; abundance: -; d_gene: TRBD1; j_gene: TRBJ2-2; CDR3aa: CASSLLTGDNTGELFF; CDR3nt: TGCGCCAGCAGCTTGTTGACAGGGGATAACACCGGGGAGCTGTTTTTT
v_gene: TRBV7-2; abundance: -; d_gene: -; j_gene: TRBJ2-1; CDR3aa: CASSLAHGTPYNEQFF; CDR3nt: TGTGCCAGCAGCTTAGCGCACGGGACACCGTACAATGAGCAGTTCTTC
v_gene: TRBV10-3; abundance: -; d_gene: TRBD1; j_gene: TRBJ1-1; CDR3aa: CAISATGQGDTEAFF; CDR3nt: TGTGCCATCAGTGCCACTGGACAGGGAGACACTGAAGCTTTCTTT
v_gene: TRBV7-9; abundance: few; d_gene: TRBD1; j_gene: TRBJ1-1; CDR3aa: CASSPQGRNTEAFF; CDR3nt: TGTGCCAGCAGCCCACAGGGGAGAAACACTGAAGCTTTCTTT
v_gene: TRBV11-2; abundance: -; d_gene: -; j_gene: TRBJ2-1; CDR3aa: CASSQSGYSYNEQFF; CDR3nt: TGTGCCAGCAGCCAAAGCGGCTACTCCTACAATGAGCAGTTCTTC
v_gene: TRBV3-1/TRBV3-2; abundance: -; d_gene: -; j_gene: TRBJ2-7; CDR3aa: CASSQDWVGEQYF; CDR3nt: TGTGCCAGCAGCCAGGACTGGGTTGGGGAGCAGTACTTC
v_gene: TRBV20-1; abundance: many; d_gene: -; j_gene: TRBJ1-6; CDR3aa: CSASWQLSLHF; CDR3nt: TGCAGTGCTAGCTGGCAGTTGTCCCTCCACTTT
v_gene: TRBV2; abundance: -; d_gene: TRBD1; j_gene: TRBJ1-4; CDR3aa: CASSDGTGNEKLFF; CDR3nt: TGTGCCAGCAGTGATGGGACAGGGAATGAAAAACTGTTTTTT
v_gene: TRBV9; abundance: -; d_gene: -; j_gene: TRBJ1-1; CDR3aa: CASSVETGKNTEAFF; CDR3nt: TGTGCCAGCAGCGTAGAGACAGGAAAGAACACTGAAGCTTTCTTT
v_gene: TRBV28; abundance: once; d_gene: -; j_gene: TRBJ1-4; CDR3aa: CASILNEKLFF; CDR3nt: TGTGCCAGCATCCTTAATGAAAAACTGTTTTTT
v_gene: TRBV5-1; abundance: -; d_gene: TRBD2; j_gene: TRBJ2-1; CDR3aa: CASSLGTSGRGSRYNEQFF; CDR3nt: TGCGCCAGCAGCTTGGGGACTAGCGGGAGGGGAAGCCGGTACAATGAGCAGTTCTTC